This record covers a single TCR beta chain. Clones were read by immunoSEQ multiplex PCR, and TCRdb kept only the in-frame ones, dropping some. The sample records under 300,000 clones, around 90% being singletons. The entry originates in a study of blood T cell repertoires in COVID-19. Germline V lookup: CDR1 SGDLS, CDR2 YYNGEE. This CDR3 comprises 15 residues. V was pared by 0 bases and J by 0 bases, with 9 bases between. The TCR comes from a woman between 45 and 65 years old who had recovered from COVID-19. The sample comprised PBMCs or T cells enriched from blood (not recorded which). This chain connects TRBV9 to TRBJ1-1; no definite D call. CDR3 residues: CASSVGGTLNTEAFF. The CDR3 DNA is TGTGCCAGCAGCGTAGGCGGCACTTTGAACACTGAAGCTTTCTTT.